This T cell receptor (beta chain) was observed in a study of CD8 T cells in ankylosing spondylitis. Study-level points and caveats: Reported data indicate significant enrichment of disease-linked clones within matched ankylosing spondylitis synovial fluid. A CD8+ phenotype characterized the disease-linked clones, which were relatively rare in peripheral blood.

Germline V gene lookup returns CDR1 MGHRA and CDR2 YSYEKL. This CDR3 comprises 14 residues. Trimming left V 1 base short and J 3 bases short, with 9 bases between. The TCR beta libraries were generated through quantitative 5'-RACE incorporating molecular barcodes. TCRdb re-called the 5' RACE reads with MiXCR, one entry per CDR3 protein. The profile covers approximately 350,000 distinct CDR3 sequences, with more than 20% appearing a single time and roughly 13% taken by the ten largest. In the case of this clonotype: The antigen is not known.

The gene calls are TRBV4-1 and TRBJ2-5; D is unresolved. The material sequenced was blood, either unsorted or a sorted T cell fraction (not recorded which). The sequence derives from a male donor with ankylosing spondylitis or in good health (not recorded which). The CDR3 protein is CASSQVAAEETQYF. CDR3 coding DNA: TGCGCCAGCAGCCAAGTGGCGGCAGAAGAGACCCAGTACTTC.